This T cell receptor (beta chain) was sequenced during a study of cytomegalovirus exposure and HLA in healthy donors. Study as a whole: The same platform was used for the 120 validation repertoires and the roughly 700 first-cohort repertoires, a later analysis reported.

Study-wide results and caveats: Cytomegalovirus-associated status was assigned to about 160 TCR beta chains. The tendency of first-cohort TCR clusters to co-occur in the 100 to 150 validation repertoires was identified by a subsequent analysis. Diagnosis of cytomegalovirus status made by the classifier reportedly showed high specificity and sensitivity.

Only in-frame clones appear in the TCRdb table, and some are missing; sequencing was by immunoSEQ multiplex PCR. Of roughly 180,000 clones listed, roughly 86% were seen once; the top ten hold roughly 7%. CDR3 length equals 18 residues. Of note for this clone: Its antigen remains unidentified.

The sequenced material came from PBMCs. The receptor was isolated from a man younger than 40 in good health and CMV-seropositive. The V gene is TRBV12-2, the J gene TRBJ1-2; no check of the table's D call, TRBD1, against the DNA was made. TRBV12-2 is flagged as a pseudogene. CDR3 in amino acids: CASRTRRSRGHANYGYTF. For the CDR3, the DNA is TGTGCAAGTCGCACCAGAAGGAGCAGGGGGCACGCTAACTATGGCTACACCTTC.